These 10 T cell receptor beta chains originate from one sample sequenced in a study (dated by TCRdb to between 2015 and 2016). Library preparation used RT-PCR. The sequencing machine was an Illumina MiSeq. Using fastp trimming at Q25 and MiXCR clonotype assembly, TCRdb reanalyzed the public sequencing data and kept in-frame beta chains. Records with the same CDR3 protein are collapsed into one entry carrying the most frequent genes and DNA. The sample yields more than 600,000 distinct CDR3 sequences; approximately 15% were counted once. The ten top clones hold roughly 3.9% of the sample. The sequencing sample was made of memory CD4+ T cells from blood. These receptors all come from a female donor in good health, serving as a healthy control.

The genes are TRBV7-2 and TRBJ2-1, with 11 positions matching TRBD1. This CDR3 spans 15 amino acids. Germline V lookup: CDR1 SGHTA, CDR2 FQGNSA. The V segment lost 9 bases and the J segment 3 bases; nucleotides outside the gene matches: 7. The CDR3 nucleotides read TGTGCCAGTACCCTAGGGACAGGGGGCTACAATGAGCAGTTCTTC. This codes for CASTLGTGGYNEQFF. Filled out from reference TRBV7-2 and TRBJ2-1, the complete variable domain reads GAGVSQSPSNKVTEKGKDVELRCDPISGHTALYWYRQSLGQGLEFLIYFQGNSAPDKSGLPSDRFSAERTGGSVSTLTIQRTQQEDSAVYLCASTLGTGGYNEQFFGPGTRLTVL.

This clonotype has a count of ten or more. This chain joins TRBV6-1 and TRBJ2-7; 10 nucleotides agree with TRBD1. The CDR3 extends over 15 amino acids. CDR1 is MNHNS, CDR2 SASEGT, per germline. Germline trimming cut 3 bases from V and 2 bases from J; bases unmatched to any gene: 4. This CDR3 is CASSDAGTGAYEQYF. The CDR3 nucleotides are TGTGCCAGCAGTGACGCGGGGACAGGGGCCTACGAGCAGTACTTC.

This clonotype was observed many times. The chain recombines TRBV20-1 with TRBJ1-1; D unresolved. V was trimmed by 6 bases and J by 0 bases, leaving 14 bases between them. Germline loops: CDR1 DFQATT, CDR2 SNEGSKA (reference sequence). The CDR3 extends over 14 amino acids. The CDR3 reads CSAQDAVLNTEAFF. CDR3 in DNA: TGCAGTGCCCAAGACGCAGTACTGAACACTGAAGCTTTCTTT.

This sequence joins TRBV27 and TRBJ1-5; D not resolved. Per the germline V gene, CDR1 is MNHEY and CDR2 is SMNVEV (reference sequence). Trimming took 2 bases from V and 7 from J, leaving 12 bases between them. CDR3 length equals 14 residues. Here the CDR3 reads CASSLGRKAQPQHF. In DNA form, the CDR3 reads TGTGCCAGCAGTTTAGGAAGAAAGGCGCAGCCCCAGCATTTT.

This chain links TRBV20-1 with TRBJ2-2; 8 bases line up with TRBD1. The V segment lost 7 bases and the J segment 7 bases; nucleotides outside the gene matches: 14. The length of the CDR3 is 15 residues. Germline V gene lookup returns CDR1 DFQATT and CDR2 SNEGSKA (reference sequence). CDR3 in amino acids: CSVSSGQGRNGELFF. The CDR3 region has the DNA TGCAGTGTCAGTTCAGGACAGGGAAGGAACGGGGAGCTGTTTTTT.

This rearrangement joins TRBV28 to TRBJ1-1, with D tentatively TRBD1 (5 bases). The germline V gene encodes CDR1 MDHEN and CDR2 SYDVKM. This CDR3 is built from 14 residues. The V end was cut by 4 bases, the J end by 0 bases, with 9 bases between. The CDR3 bases are TGTGCCAGCAGTTCGACAGAAATGAACACTGAAGCTTTCTTT. This codes for CASSSTEMNTEAFF.

This clonotype was picked up many times. V usage is TRBV4-3 and J usage is TRBJ1-1; D is undetermined. Germline V gene lookup returns CDR1 LGHNA and CDR2 YSLEER. Trimming stripped 1 base from V and 0 bases from J, with 6 bases between. CDR3 length: 14 residues. The DNA for the CDR3 is TGCGCCAGCAGCCAAGGTTTGGTGAACACTGAAGCTTTCTTT. Translation: CASSQGLVNTEAFF.

In this sample, this clonotype turned up a few times. In nucleotides, the CDR3 is TGCAGTGCTAGGGCAGTCGAAGCTTTCTTT. Protein: CSARAVEAFF. This chain connects TRBV20-1 to TRBJ1-1; D remains unclear. The V end was cut by 3 bases, the J end by 8 bases, with 7 bases between. The CDR3 contains 10 residues. CDR1 and CDR2 (germline): DFQATT, SNEGSKA (reference sequence).

This clonotype was recorded at least ten times. This chain connects TRBV7-9 to TRBJ2-7; no reliable D call. The CDR3 runs to 14 residues. Trimming took 2 bases from V and 3 from J, leaving 11 bases between them. CDR1 is SEHNR and CDR2 is FQNEAQ in the germline V gene (reference sequence). CDR3 sequence: CASSLSHRVYEQYF. The CDR3 coding sequence is TGTGCCAGCAGCTTATCCCACAGAGTCTACGAGCAGTACTTC.

This chain connects TRBV9 to TRBJ1-4, with D tentatively TRBD1 (5 bases). The CDR3 length is 14 residues. Trimming took 1 base from V and 7 from J, leaving 11 bases between them. CDR1 is SGDLS and CDR2 is YYNGEE in the germline V gene. The CDR3 DNA sequence: TGTGCCAGCAGCGTACTGGGGGGGAGTGAAAAACTGTTTTTT. It is translated as CASSVLGGSEKLFF.